The entry that follows covers one T cell receptor beta chain sequence. Its target antigen remains unknown. A read error may be the cause here, since a much bigger clone is one base away. Libraries came from PCR. Sequencing instrument: Illumina HiSeq 2500. TCR libraries were prepared with molecular barcoding, using unique molecular identifiers to normalize TCRbeta repertoire quantification. TCRdb redid the processing of the public reads, applying fastp at Q25 and MiXCR, and retained in-frame beta chains. Each record represents a unique CDR3 protein, reported with the most common genes and DNA among its rows. This sample holds around 680,000 distinct CDR3 sequences; approximately 15% were observed only once. The ten largest clones take up over 0.95% of the sample. Trimming costs V 4 bases and J 8 bases, and their ends lie 21 bases apart. The germline V gene provides CDR1 SQVTM and CDR2 ANQGSEA. From the cysteine through the phenylalanine, the CDR3 covers 15 amino acids. Only the CDR3 part of the read is kept: 45 bases, read in frame from the first base.

The record originates from a study of T-cell reconstitution after alpha-beta-depleted transplantation in children listed by TCRdb under 2016. Study-wide context: Using TCR repertoire profiling, the study followed T-cell immune reconstitution in a quantitative way in children after TCRalphabeta/CD19-depleted allogeneic hematopoietic cell transplantation.

The chain uses TRBV29-1 and TRBJ2-4; the D gene could be either TRBD1 or TRBD2, each agreeing at 5 bases. The source of this sequence is a human donor who donated a stem cell graft to a child with acute myeloid leukemia. The sample was PBMCs from the stem cell graft donor, taken from the stem cell graft. The DNA is as follows: TGCAGCGTTGTGTCACGGGGCGACATCCAATACATTCAGTACTTC. Its translation reads: CSVVSRGDIQYIQYF.